A single sample gave rise to the 10 T cell receptor beta chains below, sequenced in a study of T-cell reconstitution after alpha-beta-depleted transplantation in children (TCRdb year 2016). The library was prepared using PCR. The instrument was an Illumina HiSeq 2500. To normalize quantification of the TCRbeta repertoire, the TCR libraries were built with molecular barcoding that relied on unique molecular identifiers. Using fastp trimming at Q25 and MiXCR clonotype assembly, TCRdb reanalyzed the public sequencing data and kept in-frame beta chains. Rows with one shared CDR3 protein collapse into an entry with the most common genes and DNA. This sample has 450,000 to 600,000 distinct CDR3 sequences in its table, and less than 35% of those were observed once. The ten largest clonotypes hold 2% to 3% of the sample. Here the sequenced sample was PBMCs from the stem cell graft donor, taken from the stem cell graft. These receptors originate from a human donor who donated a stem cell graft to a child with aplastic anemia.

The chain is built from TRBV5-1 and TRBJ1-5, with D possibly TRBD1 on 5 matching bases. Germline CDR1 and CDR2: SGHRS and YFSETQ. The CDR3 contains 15 residues. V lost 0 bases, J lost 6 bases, and 13 bases lay in between. The CDR3 protein is CASSLESGRGQPQHF. The DNA of the CDR3 is TGCGCCAGCAGCTTGGAGTCAGGGAGAGGTCAGCCCCAGCATTTT.

This chain connects TRBV9 to TRBJ2-1, with 7 nucleotides matching TRBD1. The CDR3 spans 15 residues. The V gene's germline CDR1 is SGDLS and CDR2 YYNGEE. V was clipped by 3 bases and J by 1 base; unmatched bases: 4. This CDR3 reads CASSGQGVSYNEQFF. The CDR3, as DNA: TGTGCCAGCAGCGGACAGGGTGTTTCCTACAATGAGCAGTTCTTC.

The rearrangement links TRBV12-3 or TRBV12-4 to TRBJ1-5, with D maybe TRBD1 (6 bases). V shed 4 bases and J shed 1 base, with 11 bases lying between them. The length of the CDR3 is 15 residues. The CDR3 region is CASSSIDRSNQPQHF. In nucleotides, the CDR3 is TGTGCCAGCAGTTCGATTGACAGGAGCAATCAGCCCCAGCATTTT.

The chain joins TRBV29-1 to TRBJ2-1; D ambiguous. Looked up from germline, CDR1 is SQVTM and CDR2 is ANQGSEA. V was cut by 6 bases and J by 0 bases, with 15 bases left in between. CDR3 size: 15 residues. CDR3 nucleotide sequence: TGCAGCGTAACATTGGCGTCTAGCTCCTACAATGAGCAGTTCTTC. It codes for CSVTLASSSYNEQFF.

In its sample, this clonotype was seen a few times. This chain joins TRBV19 and TRBJ2-5; tentative D call: TRBD2 (5 bases). V shed 5 bases and J shed 2 bases, with 21 bases lying between them. The germline V gene has CDR1 LNHDA and CDR2 SQIVND (reference sequence). The CDR3 consists of 17 residues. In DNA, the CDR3 is TGTGCCAGTAGTGGTTCGGGCCCACGGAGGATACAAGAGACCCAGTACTTC. Its translation is CASSGSGPRRIQETQYF.

This chain uses TRBV20-1 with TRBJ2-3; 10 nucleotides align to TRBD2. CDR3 length equals 15 residues. CDR1 and CDR2 from the germline V gene are DFQATT and SNEGSKA (reference sequence). CDR3 in amino acids: CSARWASGSQDTQYF. The CDR3 region has the DNA TGCAGCGCCCGTTGGGCTAGCGGGAGCCAAGATACGCAGTATTTT.

This clonotype was counted only a few times. The chain uses TRBV18 and TRBJ2-1; D is unresolved. The CDR3 has 15 amino acids. Germline CDR1 is KGHSH and CDR2 is LQKENI. The V gene lost 3 bases and the J gene lost 0 bases, with 9 bases spanning the gap. Here the CDR3 reads CASSPLESSYNEQFF. The CDR3 region has the DNA TGTGCCAGCTCACCCCTCGAAAGCTCCTACAATGAGCAGTTCTTC. Variable domain in full (rest from reference TRBV18 and TRBJ2-1): NAGVMQNPRHLVRRRGQEARLRCSPMKGHSHVYWYRQLPEEGLKFMVYLQKENIIDESGMPKERFSAEFPKEGPSILRIQQVVRGDSAAYFCASSPLESSYNEQFFGPGTRLTVL.

The V gene is TRBV19, the J gene TRBJ1-2; 11 nucleotides agree with TRBD1. Looked up from germline, CDR1 is LNHDA and CDR2 is SQIVND (reference sequence). Losses at the gene ends were 6 bases for V and 3 bases for J; bases not matched to a gene: 9. The CDR3 consists of 16 residues. CDR3 nucleotides: TGTGCCAGTAGCAGGCCCAGGACAGGGGGCGACTATGGCTACACCTTC. This codes for CASSRPRTGGDYGYTF. Combining the CDR3 with reference TRBV19 and TRBJ1-2 gives the whole variable domain DGGITQSPKYLFRKEGQNVTLSCEQNLNHDAMYWYRQDPGQGLRLIYYSQIVNDFQKGDIAEGYSVSREKKESFPLTVTSAQKNPTAFYLCASSRPRTGGDYGYTFGSGTRLTVV.

CDR3 DNA: TGCGCCAGCAGCCAAGGCCGCCCGGGAGCCTGGCAGGGCGATGAGCAGTTCTTC. Encoded protein: CASSQGRPGAWQGDEQFF. The chain joins TRBV4-1 to TRBJ2-1, with D maybe TRBD2 (6 bases). The V gene's germline CDR1 is MGHRA and CDR2 YSYEKL. The V gene lost 1 base and the J gene lost 8 bases, with 24 bases spanning the gap. The CDR3 totals 18 residues.

This sequence joins TRBV29-1 and TRBJ2-1; D is perhaps TRBD2 (6 bases). Germline values: CDR1 SQVTM, CDR2 ANQGSEA. The CDR3 is made up of 15 amino acids. Trimming took 7 bases from V and 0 from J, leaving 16 bases between them. CDR3 sequence reads: CSAQTGTGSYNEQFF. In DNA form, the CDR3 reads TGCAGCGCCCAAACCGGGACTGGCTCCTACAATGAGCAGTTCTTC.